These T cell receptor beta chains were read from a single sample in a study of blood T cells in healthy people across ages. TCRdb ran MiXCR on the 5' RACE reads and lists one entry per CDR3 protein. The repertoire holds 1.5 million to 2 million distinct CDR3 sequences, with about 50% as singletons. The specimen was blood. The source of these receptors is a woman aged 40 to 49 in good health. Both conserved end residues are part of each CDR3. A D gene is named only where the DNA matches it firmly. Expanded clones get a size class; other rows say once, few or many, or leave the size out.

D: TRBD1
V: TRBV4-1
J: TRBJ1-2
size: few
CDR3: CASSQVNRGSGYTF
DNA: TGCGCCAGCAGCCAAGTCAACAGGGGTTCCGGCTACACCTTC

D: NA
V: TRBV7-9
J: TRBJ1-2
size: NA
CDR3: CASSSNGRVLLSYGYTF
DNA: TGTGCCAGCAGCTCGAACGGGAGGGTGTTGTTATCCTATGGCTACACCTTC

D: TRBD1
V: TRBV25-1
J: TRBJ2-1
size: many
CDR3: CASSLGDSNEQFF
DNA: TGTGCCAGCTCCCTTGGGGACAGCAATGAGCAGTTCTTC

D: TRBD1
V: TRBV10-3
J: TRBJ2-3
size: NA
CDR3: CAISRQGSSTDTQYF
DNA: TGTGCCATCAGCAGACAGGGATCTAGCACAGATACGCAGTATTTT

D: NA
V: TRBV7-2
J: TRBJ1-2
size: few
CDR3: CASSLGGTGLEGYTF
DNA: TGTGCCAGCAGCTTAGGAGGGACGGGGCTAGAAGGCTACACCTTC

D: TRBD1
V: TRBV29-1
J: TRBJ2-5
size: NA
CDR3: CSVLPLTGGETQYF
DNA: TGCAGCGTCCTTCCTTTGACAGGGGGAGAGACCCAGTACTTC

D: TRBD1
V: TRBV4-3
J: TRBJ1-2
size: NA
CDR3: CASSQGNVGGTAYGYTF
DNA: TGCGCCAGCAGCCAAGGAAACGTTGGAGGGACAGCATATGGCTACACCTTC

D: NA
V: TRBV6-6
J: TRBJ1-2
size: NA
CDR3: CATQRRFEDGYTF
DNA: TGTGCCACCCAGAGACGGTTCGAGGATGGCTACACCTTC

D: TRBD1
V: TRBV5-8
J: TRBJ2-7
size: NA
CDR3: CASSLGQGAAYEQYF
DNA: TGTGCCAGCAGCTTGGGACAGGGTGCAGCCTACGAGCAGTACTTC

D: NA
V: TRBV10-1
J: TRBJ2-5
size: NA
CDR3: CASSEWEQYF
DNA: TGCGCCAGCAGTGAGTGGGAGCAGTACTTC

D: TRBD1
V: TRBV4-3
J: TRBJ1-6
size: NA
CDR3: CASSQTGGAPLHF
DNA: TGCGCCAGCAGCCAGACAGGGGGTGCACCCCTCCACTTT

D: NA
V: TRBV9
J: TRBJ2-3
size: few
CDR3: CASSAPKGAVSTDTQYF
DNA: TGTGCCAGCAGCGCTCCCAAAGGGGCGGTTAGCACAGATACGCAGTATTTT

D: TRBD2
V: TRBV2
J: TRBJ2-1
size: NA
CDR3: CASRGTSATYNEQFF
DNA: TGTGCCAGCAGGGGCACTAGCGCAACCTACAATGAGCAGTTCTTC

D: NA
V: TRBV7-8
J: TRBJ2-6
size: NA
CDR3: CASSLVDGPSGANVLTF
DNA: TGTGCCAGCAGCCTCGTTGACGGACCCTCTGGGGCCAACGTCCTGACTTTC

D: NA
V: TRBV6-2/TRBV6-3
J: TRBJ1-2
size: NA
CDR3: CASSHEDFFYGYTF
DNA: TGTGCCAGCAGCCACGAAGACTTCTTCTATGGCTACACCTTC